Shown below are 10 T cell receptor beta chains from a single sample sequenced in a study of cytomegalovirus exposure and HLA in healthy donors (dated by TCRdb to about 2017). The method behind the library was the immunoSEQ multiplex PCR assay. For the multiplex PCR, a mixture combining 60 forward primers for TCR Vbeta segments and 13 reverse primers for TCR Jbeta segments was used. Entries here come from immuneACCESS through TCRdb and include only in-frame sequences with V and J called. Some clones fail to appear in such tables; in the studies checked, an unresolved V gene covers under half of the shortfall, and the cause of the remainder is unknown. The sample has some 40,000 clones on record, around 82% of them singletons. The ten biggest clones cover roughly a tenth of the sample. The sequenced sample was PBMCs. These receptors were collected from a woman between 18 and 30 years old in good health and CMV-seropositive.

The chain joins TRBV6-5 to TRBJ1-1; 8 bases agree with TRBD1. After removal of 3 bases from V and 11 bases from J, the junction contained 5 bases not matched to a gene. Germline loops: CDR1 MNHEY, CDR2 SVGAGI. The CDR3 loop spans 12 amino acids. In DNA, the CDR3 is TGTGCCAGCAGTTATACAGGGGGTCATGCTTTCTTT. It yields the protein CASSYTGGHAFF.

The V call is TRBV19, the J call TRBJ2-2, with 7 bases fitting TRBD2. With V trimmed by 1 base and J by 6 bases, 8 bases remained unmatched. Germline-derived CDR1 and CDR2 are LNHDA and SQIVND (reference sequence). The CDR3 totals 16 residues. This CDR3 is CASSIGGGGFAGELFF. CDR3 nucleotide sequence: TGTGCCAGTAGTATAGGCGGCGGGGGTTTCGCCGGGGAGCTGTTTTTT.

Remarks on this clone: An end of the junction does not agree with germline; a read error may underlie this. This same CDR3 is encoded by further DNA sequences in the sample. The genes are TRBV5-4 and TRBJ2-7; 11 nucleotides match TRBD2. CDR1 SGHNT and CDR2 YYREEE come from the germline V gene (reference sequence). The CDR3 covers 16 residues. CDR3 nucleotides: TGTGCCAGCAGCCCAAGGACTAGCGGGTTCTCCTACGAGCAATACTTC. Its translation is CASSPRTSGFSYEQYF.

The rearrangement links TRBV4-1 to TRBJ1-1; D remains unclear. The CDR3 extends over 13 amino acids. Germline V gene data show CDR1 as MGHRA and CDR2 as YSYEKL. Between the trimmed V and J ends, which lost 1 base and 10 bases, there was a span of 13 bases. This chain's CDR3 is CASSQARRGTAFF. CDR3 DNA: TGCGCCAGCAGCCAAGCACGCCGGGGTACAGCTTTCTTT.

This clone occurred a few times. This sequence joins TRBV7-6 and TRBJ2-7; maybe TRBD1 (6 bases). The V gene lost 1 base and the J gene lost 5 bases, with 21 bases spanning the gap. The CDR3 contains 17 residues. Germline CDR1 SGHVS, CDR2 FNYEAQ. The CDR3 bases are TGTGCCAGCAGCTTAGTAAGGTTACAGGGTGGATTCCACGAGCAGTACTTC. Amino acid sequence: CASSLVRLQGGFHEQYF. The variable domain in full, with the rest retrieved from reference TRBV7-6 and TRBJ2-7, is GAGVSQSPRYKVTKRGQDVALRCDPISGHVSLYWYRQALGQGPEFLTYFNYEAQQDKSGLPNDRFSAERPEGSISTLTIQRTEQRDSAMYRCASSLVRLQGGFHEQYFGPGTRLTVT.

The rearrangement joins TRBV4-1 to TRBJ1-2; 7 bases are a match to TRBD1. The CDR3 is made up of 17 amino acids. Germline trimming cut 2 bases from V and 0 bases from J; bases unmatched to any gene: 9. The germline V gene encodes CDR1 MGHRA and CDR2 YSYEKL. The CDR3 DNA is TGCGCCAGCAGCCAACCCACCCGACAGGGTCCTAACTATGGCTACACCTTC. It yields the protein CASSQPTRQGPNYGYTF.

J is TRBJ1-3 and V is TRBV7-9, with TRBD1 matching 7 bases. The CDR3 loop spans 16 amino acids. The germline gives CDR1 SEHNR, CDR2 FQNEAQ (reference sequence). V lost 5 bases and J lost 0; bases outside the gene matches: 7. The DNA for the CDR3 is TGTGCCAGCAGCCGTACAGGGGTAGGCTCTGGAAACACCATATATTTT. Protein sequence: CASSRTGVGSGNTIYF.

This chain connects TRBV27 to TRBJ2-2, with 7 bases fitting TRBD1. The ends lost 6 bases at V and 7 bases at J; junction bases unmatched: 11. The CDR3 loop spans 15 amino acids. Germline CDR1 MNHEY, CDR2 SMNVEV (reference sequence). Written as DNA, the CDR3 is TGTGCCAGCAGCGAAACACAGGGGTTGGGCGGGGAGCTGTTTTTT. Protein: CASSETQGLGGELFF.

About this clone itself: The sample contains more than one DNA sequence encoding this CDR3. V gene TRBV1 combines with J gene TRBJ2-2; the D call in the table, TRBD1, was not verified against the DNA. TRBV1 is a pseudogene. The CDR3 has 20 amino acids. The CDR3 region has the DNA TGCACCAGCAGCCAAGATTGCATGGCCCCCGCTCTCTTGAACACCGGGGAGCTGTTTTTT. Amino acids: CTSSQDCMAPALLNTGELFF.

V gene TRBV5-4 combines with J gene TRBJ2-1; 7 bases match TRBD1. The V and J ends lost 3 bases and 7 bases, in that order; junction bases with no gene match: 4. The CDR3 runs 13 residues. CDR1 and CDR2 from the germline V gene are SGHNT and YYREEE (reference sequence). DNA of the CDR3: TGTGCCAGCAGCTGGACACAGGGGAATGAGCAGTTCTTC. Its protein product is CASSWTQGNEQFF.